These 12 T cell receptor beta chains were all obtained from the same sample, sequenced in a study of blood T cell repertoires in COVID-19. Generated by immunoSEQ multiplex PCR, the TCRdb table keeps only in-frame clones and is missing some. The sample carries roughly 190,000 clones, 80% to 85% recorded once. Specimen: peripheral blood. Every receptor here comes from a human donor with acute or convalescent COVID-19. The donor label of this sample is uncertain.

The V and J genes are TRBV7-9 and TRBJ2-5; TRBD1 is a possible D gene (5 bases). The V end was cut by 1 base, the J end by 7 bases, with 10 bases between. In germline, CDR1 is SEHNR, CDR2 FQNEAQ (reference sequence). The CDR3 is made up of 13 amino acids. The DNA of the CDR3 is TGTGCCAGCAGCTTAGGGTCCCAGGGGACCCAGTACTTC. Its protein is CASSLGSQGTQYF. Complete variable domain (other parts from reference TRBV7-9 and TRBJ2-5): DTGVSQNPRHKITKRGQNVTFRCDPISEHNRLYWYRQTLGQGPEFLTYFQNEAQLEKSRLLSDRFSAERPKGSFSTLEIQRTEQGDSAMYLCASSLGSQGTQYFGPGTRLLVL.

The sample holds one count of this clone. Other nucleotide sequences from this sample produce the same CDR3. The chain recombines TRBV7-2 with TRBJ2-2; 13 positions match TRBD2. V lost 5 bases and J lost 5; bases outside the gene matches: 2. Germline V gene sequence: CDR1 SGHTA, CDR2 FQGNSA. The CDR3 spans 15 residues. CDR3 in amino acids: CASSRTSGRTGELFF. The CDR3 bases are TGTGCCAGCAGCCGGACTAGCGGGAGAACCGGGGAGCTGTTTTTT.

The chain is built from TRBV6-5 and TRBJ2-7; 9 bases are shared with TRBD2. The length of the CDR3 is 14 residues. Germline-derived CDR1 and CDR2 are MNHEY and SVGAGI. V dropped 7 bases and J dropped 7; count of bases not matched to a gene: 11. CDR3 DNA sequence: TGTGCCAGCACCATCCCGGGACTAGCTGGGGAGCAGTACTTC. Translation gives CASTIPGLAGEQYF.

This clone was seen only a few times. The gene calls are TRBV15 and TRBJ2-5, with 9 bases that match TRBD2. CDR3 length: 17 amino acids. Germline V gene lookup returns CDR1 LNHNV and CDR2 YYDKDF (reference sequence). The V and J ends lost 4 bases and 3 bases, in that order; junction bases with no gene match: 12. Written as DNA, the CDR3 is TGTGCCACCAGCAAGCCCTTCCTAGCGGGAATGGAAGAGACCCAGTACTTC. Residues: CATSKPFLAGMEETQYF. Using reference TRBV15 and TRBJ2-5 for the parts outside the CDR3, the full variable domain is DAMVIQNPRYQVTQFGKPVTLSCSQTLNHNVMYWYQQKSSQAPKLLFHYYDKDFNNEADTPDNFQSRRPNTSFCFLDIRSPGLGDTAMYLCATSKPFLAGMEETQYFGPGTRLLVL.

The chain is built from TRBV28 and TRBJ1-1, with D maybe TRBD1 (5 bases). The V and J ends lost 3 bases and 0 bases respectively, with 11 bases between them. Per germline, CDR1 MDHEN and CDR2 SYDVKM. This CDR3 spans 15 amino acids. The CDR3 DNA is TGTGCCAGCAGTTTCCCGACAGTCTTGAACACTGAAGCTTTCTTT. This sequence encodes CASSFPTVLNTEAFF.

This clone was seen a few times. The chain links TRBV6-2 or TRBV6-3 to TRBJ1-2, with D possibly TRBD1 on 5 matching bases. This CDR3 has 15 residues. Germline V gene data show CDR1 as MNHEY and CDR2 as SVGEGT. V dropped 0 bases and J dropped 8 bases, with 16 bases sitting between them. The CDR3 region is CASSYSIQGAGGYTF. As DNA, the CDR3 is TGTGCCAGCAGTTACTCGATCCAGGGTGCTGGCGGCTACACCTTC.

The V and J genes are TRBV5-1 and TRBJ2-1; 10 bases are a match to TRBD2. CDR1 is SGHRS and CDR2 is YFSETQ in the germline V gene. V gave up 0 bases and J gave up 9 bases; unmatched junction bases: 9. There are 16 residues in the CDR3. CDR3 residues: CASSLGTSGVRSEQFF. The CDR3 coding sequence is TGCGCCAGCAGCTTGGGGACTAGCGGAGTTCGGAGTGAGCAGTTCTTC.

As concerns this clone: The junction shows a germline mismatch at one end, possibly a read error. The rearrangement joins TRBV6-1 to TRBJ1-5; 7 nucleotides agree with TRBD1. Germline V gene sequence: CDR1 MNHNS, CDR2 SASEGT. This CDR3 has 22 amino acids. The CDR3 DNA reads as TGTGCCAGCAGTGAAGCGAGGGAGAGGGGGCCTTCCATGTCGGGAGAAACTCCCCGCGCGGGTTTT. This sequence encodes CASSEARERGPSMSGETPRAGF.

This clone was counted a single time. This chain connects TRBV6-5 to TRBJ1-2; D gene unclear. The CDR3 runs to 15 residues. Germline assignment: CDR1 MNHEY and CDR2 SVGAGI. With 2 bases removed from V and 1 base from J, the gap between germline ends came to 11 bases. The CDR3 DNA reads TGTGCCAGCAGTTACCCCGGGAGCATTAACTATGGCTACACCTTC. Translation gives CASSYPGSINYGYTF.

V and J are TRBV7-2 and TRBJ2-7, with 9 nucleotides matching TRBD1. CDR3 length equals 14 residues. V was pared by 5 bases and J by 4 bases, with 6 bases of the junction left unmatched. Germline CDR1 and CDR2: SGHTA and FQGNSA. The CDR3 bases are TGTGCCAGCAGCGGACAGGGGATTGCATACGAGCAGTACTTC. It specifies CASSGQGIAYEQYF.

The gene calls are TRBV3-1 (or the pseudogene TRBV3-2) and TRBJ1-2; the D is unclear. In germline, CDR1 is LGHDT, CDR2 YNNKEL (reference sequence). V was shortened by 0 bases and J by 4 bases, with 12 bases between the two germline ends. This CDR3 has 15 amino acids. In DNA form, the CDR3 reads TGTGCCAGCAGCCAAGATCTTACAGCAACCTATGGCTACACCTTC. Amino acid sequence: CASSQDLTATYGYTF.

CDR3 sequence reads: CASSFRQGGEKLFF. The CDR3 region has the DNA TGTGCCAGCAGTTTTCGGCAGGGAGGAGAAAAACTGTTTTTT. This chain connects TRBV28 to TRBJ1-4; a weak D match, TRBD1 (5 bases). CDR1 is MDHEN, CDR2 SYDVKM, per germline. CDR3 length equals 14 residues. V was trimmed by 3 bases and J by 8 bases, leaving 13 bases between them.